The next 27 T cell receptor beta chains were all read from a single sample in a study of T cell responses to AZD1222 COVID-19 vaccine. Assay used: immunoSEQ multiplex PCR; TCRdb lists only in-frame clones, some missing. The table shows about 140,000 clones, with more than 85% occurring only once. The material was peripheral blood, obtained on day 0 of AZD1222 vaccination. These receptors came from an adult in good health.

The chain employs TRBV5-5 and TRBJ2-2, with TRBD2 identical over 14 bases. CDR1 is SGHKS and CDR2 is YYEKEE in the germline V gene (reference sequence). V was pared by 4 bases and J by 5 bases, with 4 bases of the junction left unmatched. This CDR3 spans 16 amino acids. The CDR3 spells CASSRGLAGGTGELFF. CDR3 nucleotides: TGTGCCAGCAGCCGTGGACTAGCGGGAGGTACCGGGGAGCTGTTTTTT.

The rearrangement joins TRBV2 to TRBJ2-1; no reliable D call. The CDR3 loop spans 13 amino acids. The V end lost 6 bases, the J end lost 5 bases, and 11 bases lay between the germline ends. From germline, CDR1 is SNHLY and CDR2 FYNNEI. The DNA of the CDR3 is TGTGCCAGCAGGGGGTTTGCGAACAATGAGCAGTTCTTC. It codes for CASRGFANNEQFF.

In this sample, this clone turned up a few times. This chain links TRBV12-3 or TRBV12-4 with TRBJ1-5; perhaps TRBD1 as D (5 bases). V was pared by 6 bases and J by 6 bases, with 12 bases between. The CDR3 runs 13 residues. CDR3 nucleotides: TGTGCCAGCAGACTAGGGGTGGCTCAGCCCCAGCATTTT. It codes for CASRLGVAQPQHF.

This clone was observed a few times. J is TRBJ1-1 and V is TRBV13; 9 bases agree with TRBD1. Trimming at V came to 7 bases and at J to 1 base, leaving 10 bases not matched to a gene. The CDR3 is 16 amino acids. From germline, CDR1 is PRHDT and CDR2 FYEKMQ (reference sequence). The CDR3 is CASKRTGAIGNTEAFF. DNA of the CDR3: TGTGCCAGCAAGCGGACAGGGGCGATTGGGAACACTGAAGCTTTCTTT.

The rearrangement uses TRBV6-5 and TRBJ2-1; possibly TRBD1 for D (5 bases). Trimming removed 6 bases from V and 8 bases from J, with 14 bases in between. CDR1 is MNHEY, CDR2 SVGAGI, per germline. This CDR3 has 13 residues. Written as DNA, the CDR3 is TGTGCCAGCAGGACCCTCCAGGGTCATGAGCAGTTCTTC. It is translated as CASRTLQGHEQFF.

The V gene is TRBV7-3, the J gene TRBJ2-3, with D maybe TRBD2 (6 bases). CDR1 SGHTA and CDR2 FQGTGA come from the germline V gene. Trimming cost V 2 bases and J 1 base, with 10 bases left between them. The CDR3 loop spans 15 amino acids. CDR3 coding DNA: TGTGCCAGCAGCTTAGATCCTAGCGGCACAGATACGCAGTATTTT. It encodes CASSLDPSGTDTQYF. The full variable domain, its missing parts supplied by reference TRBV7-3 and TRBJ2-3, is GAGVSQTPSNKVTEKGKYVELRCDPISGHTALYWYRQSLGQGPEFLIYFQGTGAADDSGLPNDRFFAVRPEGSVSTLKIQRTERGDSAVYLCASSLDPSGTDTQYFGPGTRLTVL.

V gene TRBV14 combines with J gene TRBJ1-2, with D maybe TRBD1 (5 bases). Germline V CDR1 and CDR2: SGHDN, FVKESK. The CDR3 totals 13 residues. Trimming removed 8 bases from V and 1 base from J, with 11 bases in between. The CDR3 region has the DNA TGTGCCAGCTCCGTAGGGGATAACTATGGCTACACCTTC. It is translated as CASSVGDNYGYTF.

CDR3 nucleotides: TGTGCCAGCAGGGGAACAGGGGGAATGACTGAAGCTTTCTTT. Its translation: CASRGTGGMTEAFF. The chain recombines TRBV2 with TRBJ1-1, with 8 bases fitting TRBD1. Germline V gives CDR1 SNHLY, CDR2 FYNNEI. Germline trimming cut 6 bases from V and 5 bases from J; bases unmatched to any gene: 8. This CDR3 comprises 14 residues.

The chain employs TRBV7-3 and TRBJ2-3; D ambiguous. With 4 bases removed from V and 4 bases from J, the gap between germline ends came to 21 bases. Looked up from germline, CDR1 is SGHTA and CDR2 is FQGTGA. This CDR3 spans 17 amino acids. CDR3 in amino acids: CASSSFGERSTPDTQYF. CDR3 DNA sequence: TGTGCCAGCAGCTCTTTTGGGGAAAGGTCCACACCAGATACGCAGTATTTT. The full variable domain, rest sourced from reference TRBV7-3 and TRBJ2-3, is GAGVSQTPSNKVTEKGKYVELRCDPISGHTALYWYRQSLGQGPEFLIYFQGTGAADDSGLPNDRFFAVRPEGSVSTLKIQRTERGDSAVYLCASSSFGERSTPDTQYFGPGTRLTVL.

This clone has just one count. The chain is built from TRBV7-9 and TRBJ2-7; possible D gene TRBD2, 5 bases. V lost 1 base, J lost 2 bases, and 9 bases lay in between. The CDR3 extends over 14 amino acids. CDR1 and CDR2 (germline): SEHNR, FQNEAQ (reference sequence). In nucleotides, the CDR3 is TGTGCCAGCAGCTTAGGCGAACTAGCCTACGAGCAGTACTTC. Its translation: CASSLGELAYEQYF.

The chain joins TRBV28 to TRBJ1-2; possible D gene TRBD1, 6 bases. V gave up 3 bases and J gave up 8 bases, with 10 bases separating them. The germline V gene encodes CDR1 MDHEN and CDR2 SYDVKM. The CDR3 length is 12 residues. Here the CDR3 reads CASSFRGIGYTF. In DNA, the CDR3 is TGTGCCAGCAGTTTCAGGGGAATCGGCTACACCTTC.

The chain couples TRBV14 to TRBJ1-3; D ambiguous. CDR1 is SGHDN, CDR2 FVKESK, per germline. CDR3 size: 15 residues. With 1 base removed from V and 0 bases from J, the gap between germline ends came to 7 bases. CDR3 protein: CASSQGLSSGNTIYF. The DNA of the CDR3 is TGTGCCAGCAGCCAAGGTTTAAGCTCTGGAAACACCATATATTTT.

This rearrangement joins TRBV5-6 to TRBJ1-1, with D possibly TRBD1 on 6 matching bases. CDR3 length equals 16 residues. Germline lookup yields CDR1 SGHDT and CDR2 YYEEEE. The germline V and J ends were trimmed by 5 bases and 2 bases, with 19 bases remaining between them. This CDR3 reads CASRGDRDTENTEAFF. Here the CDR3 DNA reads TGTGCCAGCAGGGGCGACCGGGACACGGAAAACACTGAAGCTTTCTTT.

This clone was observed once. The V gene is TRBV7-9, the J gene TRBJ1-6; D call uncertain. The CDR3 totals 15 residues. Trimming left V 1 base short and J 0 bases short, with 4 bases between. From germline, CDR1 is SEHNR and CDR2 FQNEAQ (reference sequence). The CDR3 is CASSLVGSYNSPLHF. The CDR3 DNA reads as TGTGCCAGCAGCTTAGTCGGCTCCTATAATTCACCCCTCCACTTT.

The chain recombines TRBV28 with TRBJ1-5; D remains unclear. Trimming cost V 6 bases and J 0 bases, with 18 bases left between them. The CDR3 is 17 amino acids. Germline values: CDR1 MDHEN, CDR2 SYDVKM. CDR3 sequence reads: CASRPPTAGNSNQPQHF. The CDR3 nucleotides read TGTGCCAGCAGGCCTCCAACTGCGGGTAATAGCAATCAGCCCCAGCATTTT.

The chain carries TRBV5-1 and TRBJ1-2; TRBD1 matches 8 bases. With V trimmed by 4 bases and J by 4 bases, 6 bases remained unmatched. The CDR3 extends over 14 amino acids. CDR1 SGHRS and CDR2 YFSETQ come from the germline V gene. DNA of the CDR3: TGCGCCAGCAGCCCGGACAGGGCTTCCTATGGCTACACCTTC. Its translation: CASSPDRASYGYTF.

In DNA, the CDR3 is TGTGCCAGCAGCTTAGATGCCCAGCGGGAAAAACTGTTTTTT. It is translated as CASSLDAQREKLFF. This chain joins TRBV7-9 and TRBJ1-4; D gene uncertain. The germline V gene encodes CDR1 SEHNR and CDR2 FQNEAQ (reference sequence). CDR3 length equals 14 residues. Trimming left V 1 base short and J 8 bases short, with 11 bases between.

This chain joins TRBV11-2 and TRBJ2-5; 11 nucleotides match TRBD2. The germline gives CDR1 SGHAT, CDR2 FQNNGV. V dropped 5 bases and J dropped 6; count of bases not matched to a gene: 14. The CDR3 runs 17 residues. This chain's CDR3 is CASSPRTGTSGPKTQYF. CDR3 nucleotide sequence: TGTGCCAGCAGCCCGAGAACCGGGACTAGCGGTCCGAAGACCCAGTACTTC.

The V gene is TRBV19, the J gene TRBJ2-7; D is ambiguous. Germline V gene lookup returns CDR1 LNHDA and CDR2 SQIVND (reference sequence). The CDR3 consists of 14 residues. Trimming shortened V by 2 bases and J by 2 bases, and 10 bases separated the two germline ends. The CDR3 DNA is TGTGCCAGTAGTATATCACCGGGCCCCTACGAGCAGTACTTC. This gives the protein CASSISPGPYEQYF.

V and J are TRBV4-3 and TRBJ1-1; 7 bases line up with TRBD1. This CDR3 comprises 14 residues. The V and J ends lost 4 bases and 7 bases, in that order; junction bases with no gene match: 9. Germline V gene sequence: CDR1 LGHNA, CDR2 YSLEER. The CDR3 region is CASSPWLGQDEAFF. The CDR3 coding sequence is TGCGCCAGCAGCCCCTGGCTAGGACAGGATGAAGCTTTCTTT.

Written as DNA, the CDR3 is TGTGCCACCAGTGACCCGGGACAGGGTAATGAAAAACTGTTTTTT. This encodes CATSDPGQGNEKLFF. The chain joins TRBV24-1 to TRBJ1-4; TRBD1 matches at 9 bases. The V gene end was trimmed by 4 bases and the J gene end by 4 bases; junction bases not matched to a gene: 3. Germline V gives CDR1 KGHDR, CDR2 SFDVKD. The CDR3 loop spans 15 amino acids.

V usage is TRBV27 and J usage is TRBJ2-3; D tentatively fits TRBD1 or TRBD2 (5 bases each). CDR1 MNHEY and CDR2 SMNVEV come from the germline V gene (reference sequence). The CDR3 runs 14 residues. Trimming pared 8 bases from V and 2 bases from J, leaving 14 bases between. This CDR3 reads CASAPGRNTDTQYF. The CDR3 region has the DNA TGTGCCAGCGCGCCGGGACGGAACACAGATACGCAGTATTTT.

The V gene is TRBV28, the J gene TRBJ2-1; D may be TRBD1 (5 bases). The germline gives CDR1 MDHEN, CDR2 SYDVKM. The length of the CDR3 is 15 residues. V shed 6 bases and J shed 6 bases, with 18 bases lying between them. The CDR3 DNA reads TGTGCCAGCAGACAATCGGGTGCCCAGGGCAATGAGCAGTTCTTC. It codes for CASRQSGAQGNEQFF.

The chain links TRBV9 to TRBJ1-5; no clear D gene. Between the trimmed V and J ends, which lost 4 bases and 3 bases, there was a span of 5 bases. Germline values: CDR1 SGDLS, CDR2 YYNGEE. The CDR3 length is 12 residues. As DNA, the CDR3 is TGTGCCAGCAGCAGGGACAATCAGCCCCAGCATTTT. This translates into CASSRDNQPQHF.

The chain combines TRBV9 with TRBJ1-2; D is perhaps TRBD1 (6 bases). This CDR3 comprises 15 residues. Per germline, CDR1 SGDLS and CDR2 YYNGEE. Trimming took 0 bases from V and 4 from J, leaving 13 bases between them. The CDR3 region is CASSVVGGDTYGYTF. In DNA form, the CDR3 reads TGTGCCAGCAGCGTAGTAGGGGGGGATACCTATGGCTACACCTTC.

In this sample, this clone turned up once. The V gene is TRBV20-1, the J gene TRBJ1-2; no reliable D call. Trimming took 6 bases from V and 3 from J, leaving 8 bases between them. From germline, CDR1 is DFQATT and CDR2 SNEGSKA (reference sequence). The CDR3 runs 11 residues. The CDR3 region has the DNA TGCAGTGCCGCCGGCGACTATGGCTACACCTTC. This sequence encodes CSAAGDYGYTF.

J is TRBJ2-7 and V is TRBV2; D unclear. V was cut by 8 bases and J by 2 bases, with 10 bases left in between. The CDR3 consists of 12 residues. The V gene's germline CDR1 is SNHLY and CDR2 FYNNEI. In DNA, the CDR3 is TGTGCCAGCGAGAGGCAGGCCTACGAGCAGTACTTC. Residues: CASERQAYEQYF.